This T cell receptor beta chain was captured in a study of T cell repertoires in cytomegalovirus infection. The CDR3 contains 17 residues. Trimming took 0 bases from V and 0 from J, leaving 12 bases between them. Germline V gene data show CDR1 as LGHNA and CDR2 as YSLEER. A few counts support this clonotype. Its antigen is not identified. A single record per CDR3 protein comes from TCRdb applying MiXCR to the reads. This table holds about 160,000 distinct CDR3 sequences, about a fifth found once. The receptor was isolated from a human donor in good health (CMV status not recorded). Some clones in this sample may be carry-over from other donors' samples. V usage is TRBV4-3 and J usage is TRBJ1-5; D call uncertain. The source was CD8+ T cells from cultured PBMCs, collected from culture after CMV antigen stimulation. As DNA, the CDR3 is TGCGCCAGCAGCCAAGACTTGGGTTCGGATAGCAATCAGCCCCAGCATTTT. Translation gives CASSQDLGSDSNQPQHF.